This TCR beta chain was recovered during a study of cytomegalovirus exposure and HLA in healthy donors. The PCR ran on 60 Vbeta and 13 Jbeta primers. Profiled with immunoSEQ multiplex PCR; TCRdb holds only in-frame clones, not every one. The sample lists approximately 150,000 clones, around 80% seen once, with less than 1.5% in the top ten. The material sequenced was PBMCs. This receptor was identified in a woman aged 25-40 years in good health and CMV-seropositive.

CDR3 in amino acids: CASSVAGGPEKLFF. CDR3 sequence (DNA): TGTGCCAGCAGCGTAGCGGGGGGACCCGAAAAACTGTTTTTT. The V call is TRBV9, the J call TRBJ1-4, with D possibly matching TRBD1 (5 bases). The CDR3 is 14 amino acids. Germline lookup yields CDR1 SGDLS and CDR2 YYNGEE. Trimming stripped 0 bases from V and 8 bases from J, with 11 bases between.